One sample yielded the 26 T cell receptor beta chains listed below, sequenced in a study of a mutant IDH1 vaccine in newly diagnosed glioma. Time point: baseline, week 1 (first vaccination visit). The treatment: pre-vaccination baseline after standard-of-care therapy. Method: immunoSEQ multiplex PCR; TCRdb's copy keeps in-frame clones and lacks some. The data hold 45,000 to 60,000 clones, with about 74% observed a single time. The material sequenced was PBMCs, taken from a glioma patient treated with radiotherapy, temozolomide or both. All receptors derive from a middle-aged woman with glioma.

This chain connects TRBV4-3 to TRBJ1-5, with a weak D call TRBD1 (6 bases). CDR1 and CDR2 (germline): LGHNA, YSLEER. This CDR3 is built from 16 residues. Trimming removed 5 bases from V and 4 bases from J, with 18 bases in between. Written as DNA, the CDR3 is TGCGCCAGCAGCGCAACCATAACAGGGCCGAATCAGCCCCAGCATTTT. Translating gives CASSATITGPNQPQHF.

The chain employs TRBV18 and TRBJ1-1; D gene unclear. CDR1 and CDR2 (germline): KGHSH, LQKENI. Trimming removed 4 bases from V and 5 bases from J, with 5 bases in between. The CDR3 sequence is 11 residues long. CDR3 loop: CASSLMTEAFF. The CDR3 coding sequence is TGTGCCAGCTCACTGATGACTGAAGCTTTCTTT.

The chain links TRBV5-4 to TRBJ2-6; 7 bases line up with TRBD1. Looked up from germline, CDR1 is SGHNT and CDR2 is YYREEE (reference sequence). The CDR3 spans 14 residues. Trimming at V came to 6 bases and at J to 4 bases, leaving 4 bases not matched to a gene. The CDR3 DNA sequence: TGTGCCAGCACCTCCAGGGGGGGGGCCAACGTCCTGACTTTC. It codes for CASTSRGGANVLTF. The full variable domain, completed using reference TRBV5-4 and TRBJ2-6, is ETGVTQSPTHLIKTRGQQVTLRCSSQSGHNTVSWYQQALGQGPQFIFQYYREEENGRGNFPPRFSGLQFPNYSSELNVNALELDDSALYLCASTSRGGANVLTFGAGSRLTVL.

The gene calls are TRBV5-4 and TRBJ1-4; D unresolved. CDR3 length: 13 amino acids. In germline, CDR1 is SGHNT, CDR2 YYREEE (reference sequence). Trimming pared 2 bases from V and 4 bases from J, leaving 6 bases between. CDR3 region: CASSLSSNEKLFF. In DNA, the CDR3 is TGTGCCAGCAGCTTATCCAGTAATGAAAAACTGTTTTTT.

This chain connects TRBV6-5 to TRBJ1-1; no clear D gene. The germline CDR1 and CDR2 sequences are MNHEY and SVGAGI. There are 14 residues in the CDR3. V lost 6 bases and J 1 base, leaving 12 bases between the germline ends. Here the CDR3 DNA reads TGTGCCAGCAGCGGAGGAGTGGAGAACACTGAAGCTTTCTTT. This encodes CASSGGVENTEAFF.

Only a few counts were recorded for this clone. The CDR3 region is CASRRRVNTGELFF. In nucleotides, the CDR3 is TGTGCCAGCAGGAGGAGGGTGAACACCGGGGAGCTGTTTTTT. The chain recombines TRBV2 with TRBJ2-2, with D possibly TRBD2 on 6 matching bases. The germline V and J ends were trimmed by 6 bases and 1 base, with 9 bases remaining between them. From germline, CDR1 is SNHLY and CDR2 FYNNEI. This CDR3 is built from 14 residues. Complete variable domain (other parts from reference TRBV2 and TRBJ2-2): EPEVTQTPSHQVTQMGQEVILRCVPISNHLYFYWYRQILGQKVEFLVSFYNNEISEKSEIFDDQFSVERPDGSNFTLKIRSTKLEDSAMYFCASRRRVNTGELFFGEGSRLTVL.

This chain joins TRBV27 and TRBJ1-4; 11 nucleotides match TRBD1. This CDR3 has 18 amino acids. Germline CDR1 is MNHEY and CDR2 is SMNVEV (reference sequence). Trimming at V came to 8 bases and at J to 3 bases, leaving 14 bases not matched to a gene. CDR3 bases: TGTGCCAGCGGTCTAACCGGGACAGGGGGAAGGGCTAATGAAAAACTGTTTTTT. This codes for CASGLTGTGGRANEKLFF.

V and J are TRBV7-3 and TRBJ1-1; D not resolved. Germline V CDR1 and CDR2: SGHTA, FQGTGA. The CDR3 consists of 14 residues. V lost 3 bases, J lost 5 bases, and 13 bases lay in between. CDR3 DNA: TGTGCCAGCAGCTTTGTCAGGAGGCAGACTGAAGCTTTCTTT. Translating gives CASSFVRRQTEAFF.

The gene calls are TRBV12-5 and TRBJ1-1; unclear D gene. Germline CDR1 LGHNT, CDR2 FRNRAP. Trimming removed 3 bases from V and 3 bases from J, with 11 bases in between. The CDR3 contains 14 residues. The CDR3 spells CASGFPGWDTEAFF. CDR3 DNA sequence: TGTGCTAGTGGTTTCCCTGGGTGGGACACTGAAGCTTTCTTT.

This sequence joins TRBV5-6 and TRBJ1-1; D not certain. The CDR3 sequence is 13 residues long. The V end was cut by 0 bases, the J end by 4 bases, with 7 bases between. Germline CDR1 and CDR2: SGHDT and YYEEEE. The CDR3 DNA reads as TGTGCCAGCAGCTTGGAGAGGAGCACTGAAGCTTTCTTT. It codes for CASSLERSTEAFF.

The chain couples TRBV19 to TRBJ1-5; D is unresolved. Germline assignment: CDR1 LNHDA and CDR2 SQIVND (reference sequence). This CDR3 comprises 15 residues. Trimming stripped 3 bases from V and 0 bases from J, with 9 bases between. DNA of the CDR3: TGTGCCAGTAGTATCAAGTTAGGTAGCAATCAGCCCCAGCATTTT. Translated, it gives CASSIKLGSNQPQHF.

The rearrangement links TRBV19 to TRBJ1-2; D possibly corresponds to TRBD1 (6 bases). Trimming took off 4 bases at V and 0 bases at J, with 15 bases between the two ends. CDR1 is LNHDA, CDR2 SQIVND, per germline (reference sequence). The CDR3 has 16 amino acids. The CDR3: CASSNLQGPTNYGYTF. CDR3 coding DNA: TGTGCCAGTAGTAACCTACAGGGTCCCACTAACTATGGCTACACCTTC.

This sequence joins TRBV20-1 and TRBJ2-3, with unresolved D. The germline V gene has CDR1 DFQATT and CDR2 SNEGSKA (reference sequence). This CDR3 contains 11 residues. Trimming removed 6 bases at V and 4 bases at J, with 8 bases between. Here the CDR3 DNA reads TGCAGTGCGGACCATTCAGATACGCAGTATTTT. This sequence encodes CSADHSDTQYF.

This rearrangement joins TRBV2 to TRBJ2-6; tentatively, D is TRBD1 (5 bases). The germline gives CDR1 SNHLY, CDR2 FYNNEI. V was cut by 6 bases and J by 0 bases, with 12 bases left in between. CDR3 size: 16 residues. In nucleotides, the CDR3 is TGTGCCAGCAGCCTCGGACACCTCTCTGGGGCCAACGTCCTGACTTTC. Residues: CASSLGHLSGANVLTF. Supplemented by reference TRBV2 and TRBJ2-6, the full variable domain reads EPEVTQTPSHQVTQMGQEVILRCVPISNHLYFYWYRQILGQKVEFLVSFYNNEISEKSEIFDDQFSVERPDGSNFTLKIRSTKLEDSAMYFCASSLGHLSGANVLTFGAGSRLTVL.

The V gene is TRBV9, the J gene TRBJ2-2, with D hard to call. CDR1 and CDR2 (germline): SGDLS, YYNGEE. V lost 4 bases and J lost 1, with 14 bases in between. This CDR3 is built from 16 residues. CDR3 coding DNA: TGTGCCAGCAGCCCACGGGCAGCAGAGAACACCGGGGAGCTGTTTTTT. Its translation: CASSPRAAENTGELFF.

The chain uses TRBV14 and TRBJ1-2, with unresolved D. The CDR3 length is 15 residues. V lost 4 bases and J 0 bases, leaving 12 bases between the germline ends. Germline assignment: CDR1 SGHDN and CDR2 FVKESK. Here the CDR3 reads CASSRRDQANYGYTF. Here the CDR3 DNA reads TGTGCCAGCAGCCGGAGGGATCAAGCTAACTATGGCTACACCTTC.

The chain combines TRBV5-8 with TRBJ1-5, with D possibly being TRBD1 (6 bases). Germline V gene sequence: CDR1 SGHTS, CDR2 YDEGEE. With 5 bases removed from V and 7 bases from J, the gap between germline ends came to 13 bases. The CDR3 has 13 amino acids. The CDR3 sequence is CASRQQGTQPQHF. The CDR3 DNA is TGTGCCAGCAGACAACAGGGAACGCAGCCCCAGCATTTT. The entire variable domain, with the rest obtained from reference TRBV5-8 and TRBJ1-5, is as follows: EAGVTQSPTHLIKTRGQQATLRCSPISGHTSVYWYQQALGLGLQFLLWYDEGEERNRGNFPPRFSGRQFPNYSSELNVNALELEDSALYLCASRQQGTQPQHFGDGTRLSIL.

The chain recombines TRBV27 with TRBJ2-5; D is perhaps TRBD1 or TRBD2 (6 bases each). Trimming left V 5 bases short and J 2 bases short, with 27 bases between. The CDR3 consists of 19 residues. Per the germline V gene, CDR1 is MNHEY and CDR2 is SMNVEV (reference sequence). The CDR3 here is CASSASPWWGQGGQETQYF. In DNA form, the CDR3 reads TGTGCCAGCAGTGCCTCCCCCTGGTGGGGACAAGGGGGGCAAGAGACCCAGTACTTC.

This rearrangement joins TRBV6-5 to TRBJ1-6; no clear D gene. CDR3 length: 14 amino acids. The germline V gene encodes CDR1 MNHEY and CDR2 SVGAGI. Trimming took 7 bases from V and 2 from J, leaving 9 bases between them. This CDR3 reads CASTLGTYNSPLHF. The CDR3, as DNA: TGTGCCAGCACCCTAGGAACCTATAATTCACCCCTCCACTTT.

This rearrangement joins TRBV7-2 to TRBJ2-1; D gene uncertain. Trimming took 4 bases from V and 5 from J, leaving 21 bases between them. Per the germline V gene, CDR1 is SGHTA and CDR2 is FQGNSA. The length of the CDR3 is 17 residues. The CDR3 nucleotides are TGTGCCAGCAGCTCATCCCCAGCTACAGCCATTAACAATGAGCAGTTCTTC. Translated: CASSSSPATAINNEQFF.

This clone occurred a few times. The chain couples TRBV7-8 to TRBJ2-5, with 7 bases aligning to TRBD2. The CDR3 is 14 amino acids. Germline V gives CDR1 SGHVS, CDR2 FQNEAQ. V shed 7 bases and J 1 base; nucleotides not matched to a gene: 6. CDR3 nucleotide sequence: TGTGCCAGCATTAAAGCGGGGACCCAAGAGACCCAGTACTTC. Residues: CASIKAGTQETQYF. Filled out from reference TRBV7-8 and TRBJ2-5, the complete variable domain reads GAGVSQSPRYKVAKRGQDVALRCDPISGHVSLFWYQQALGQGPEFLTYFQNEAQLDKSGLPSDRFFAERPEGSVSTLKIQRTQQEDSAVYLCASIKAGTQETQYFGPGTRLLVL.

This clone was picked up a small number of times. CDR3 DNA: TGCGCCAGCAGCCAAGGCCTCATGACTGAAGCTTTCTTT. It specifies CASSQGLMTEAFF. V is TRBV4-3 and J is TRBJ1-1; no firm D call. CDR3 length: 13 residues. Per germline, CDR1 LGHNA and CDR2 YSLEER. V lost 1 base to trimming and J lost 5 bases, with 8 bases between them.

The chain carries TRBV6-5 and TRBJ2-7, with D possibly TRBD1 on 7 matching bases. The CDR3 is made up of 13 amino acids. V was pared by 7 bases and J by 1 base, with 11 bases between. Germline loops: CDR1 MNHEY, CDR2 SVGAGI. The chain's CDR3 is CASTQGGSYEQYF. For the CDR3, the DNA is TGTGCCAGCACTCAGGGGGGTTCCTACGAGCAGTACTTC.

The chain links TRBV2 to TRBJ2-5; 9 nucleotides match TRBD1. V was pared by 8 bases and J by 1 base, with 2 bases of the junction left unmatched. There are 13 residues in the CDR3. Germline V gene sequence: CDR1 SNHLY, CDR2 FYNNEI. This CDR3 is CASRDRVQETQYF. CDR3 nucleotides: TGTGCCAGCCGGGACAGGGTCCAAGAGACCCAGTACTTC.

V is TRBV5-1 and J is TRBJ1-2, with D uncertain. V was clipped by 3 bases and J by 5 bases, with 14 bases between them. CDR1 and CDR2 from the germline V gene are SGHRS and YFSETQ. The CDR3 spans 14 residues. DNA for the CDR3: TGCGCCAGCAGCTCATTAGCTCGGGTTTATGGCTACACCTTC. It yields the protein CASSSLARVYGYTF.

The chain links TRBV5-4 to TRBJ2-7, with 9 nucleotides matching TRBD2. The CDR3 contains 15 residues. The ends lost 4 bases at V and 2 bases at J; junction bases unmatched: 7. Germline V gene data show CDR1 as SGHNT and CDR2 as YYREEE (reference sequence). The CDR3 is CASSRSGGQTYEQYF. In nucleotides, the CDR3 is TGTGCCAGCAGCCGTAGCGGGGGCCAAACCTACGAGCAGTACTTC. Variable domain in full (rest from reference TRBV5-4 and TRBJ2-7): ETGVTQSPTHLIKTRGQQVTLRCSSQSGHNTVSWYQQALGQGPQFIFQYYREEENGRGNFPPRFSGLQFPNYSSELNVNALELDDSALYLCASSRSGGQTYEQYFGPGTRLTVT.